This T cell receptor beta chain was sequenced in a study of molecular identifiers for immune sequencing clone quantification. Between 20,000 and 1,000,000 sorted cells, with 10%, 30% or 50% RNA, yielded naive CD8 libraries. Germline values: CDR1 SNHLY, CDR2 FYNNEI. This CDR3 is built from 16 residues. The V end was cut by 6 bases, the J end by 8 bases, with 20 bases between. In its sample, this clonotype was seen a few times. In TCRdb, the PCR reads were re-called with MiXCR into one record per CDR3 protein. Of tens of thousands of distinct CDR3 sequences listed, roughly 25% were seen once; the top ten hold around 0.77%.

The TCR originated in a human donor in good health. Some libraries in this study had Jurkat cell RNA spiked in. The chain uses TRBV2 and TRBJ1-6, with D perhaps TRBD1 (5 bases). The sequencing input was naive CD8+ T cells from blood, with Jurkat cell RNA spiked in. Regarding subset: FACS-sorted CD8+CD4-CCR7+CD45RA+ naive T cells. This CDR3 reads CASRDEGVTAYSPLHF. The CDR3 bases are TGTGCCAGCAGGGATGAGGGCGTGACAGCCTATTCACCCCTCCACTTT.